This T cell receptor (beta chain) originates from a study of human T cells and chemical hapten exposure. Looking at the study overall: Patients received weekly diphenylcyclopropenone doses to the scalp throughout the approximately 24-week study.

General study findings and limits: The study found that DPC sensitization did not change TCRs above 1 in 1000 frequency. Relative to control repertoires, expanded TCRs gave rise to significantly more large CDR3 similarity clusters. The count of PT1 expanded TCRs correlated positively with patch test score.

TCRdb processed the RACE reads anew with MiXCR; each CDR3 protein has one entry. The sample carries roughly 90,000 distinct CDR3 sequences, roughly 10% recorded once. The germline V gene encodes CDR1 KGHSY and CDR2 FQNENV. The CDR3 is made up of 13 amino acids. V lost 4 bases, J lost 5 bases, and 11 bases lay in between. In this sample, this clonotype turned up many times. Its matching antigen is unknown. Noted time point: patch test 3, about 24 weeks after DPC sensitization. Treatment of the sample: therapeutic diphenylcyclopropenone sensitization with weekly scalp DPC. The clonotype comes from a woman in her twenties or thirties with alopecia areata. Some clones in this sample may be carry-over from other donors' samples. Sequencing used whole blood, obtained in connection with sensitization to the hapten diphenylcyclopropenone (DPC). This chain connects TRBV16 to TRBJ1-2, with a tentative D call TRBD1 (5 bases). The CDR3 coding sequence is TGTGCCAGCAGCCTACCCACAGGTTATGGCTACACCTTC. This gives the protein CASSLPTGYGYTF.